This passage covers 29 T cell receptor beta chains from one sample sequenced in a study of OX40 agonist ivuxolimab in advanced cancers. Data came from immunoSEQ multiplex PCR; TCRdb stores just in-frame clones and leaves some out. The table includes 80,000 to 95,000 clones, about 89% detected once. Sample: CD4+ or CD8+ T cells sorted from blood, taken in a trial of the OX40 agonist ivuxolimab. The receptor source for this set is an adult with an advanced solid tumor such as melanoma, head and neck, liver or kidney cancer.

This chain uses TRBV5-4 with TRBJ1-1, with 7 nucleotides matching TRBD1. J lost 1 base, V lost 7 bases, and 1 base had no gene match. Germline V CDR1 and CDR2: SGHNT, YYREEE (reference sequence). There are 12 residues in the CDR3. CDR3 sequence (DNA): TGTGCCAGCGGACAGGAGAACACTGAAGCTTTCTTT. Its protein is CASGQENTEAFF.

This clone was seen a single time. The gene calls are TRBV4-1 and TRBJ2-7; no clear D. The CDR3 runs to 16 residues. With 0 bases removed from V and 0 bases from J, the gap between germline ends came to 12 bases. The germline V gene encodes CDR1 MGHRA and CDR2 YSYEKL. This CDR3 reads CASSQDPDLGSYEQYF. The CDR3 DNA reads as TGCGCCAGCAGCCAAGACCCTGATCTGGGCTCCTACGAGCAGTACTTC.

This chain joins TRBV6-1 and TRBJ2-7; TRBD2 matches at 7 bases. There are 15 residues in the CDR3. CDR1 and CDR2 (germline): MNHNS, SASEGT. The junction had 6 bases not matched to a gene; V was cut back by 1 base and J by 3 bases. The CDR3 DNA reads TGTGCCAGCAGTGAAGAGGAGTGGACTAGCTACGAGCAGTACTTC. Translation gives CASSEEEWTSYEQYF.

The chain links TRBV18 to TRBJ2-1; 13 bases are a match to TRBD2. J lost 0 bases, V lost 6 bases, and 5 bases had no gene match. This CDR3 has 17 residues. Per the germline V gene, CDR1 is KGHSH and CDR2 is LQKENI. Here the CDR3 DNA reads TGTGCCAGCTCTAGGACTAGCGGGAGCGGCTCCTACAATGAGCAGTTCTTC. It encodes CASSRTSGSGSYNEQFF.

This chain links TRBV28 with TRBJ2-1; D remains unclear. Deletions cut 6 bases from V and 8 bases from J, with 11 bases between. Germline assignment: CDR1 MDHEN and CDR2 SYDVKM. The CDR3 covers 12 residues. CDR3 coding DNA: TGTGCCAGCAGCGGTCAGTTCTATGAGCAGTTCTTC. Its translation: CASSGQFYEQFF. Full variable domain (missing parts from reference TRBV28 and TRBJ2-1): DVKVTQSSRYLVKRTGEKVFLECVQDMDHENMFWYRQDPGLGLRLIYFSYDVKMKEKGDIPEGYSVSREKKERFSLILESASTNQTSMYLCASSGQFYEQFFGPGTRLTVL.

CDR3 sequence reads: CASSPRAGWYEQYF. The CDR3 nucleotides read TGTGCCAGCAGCCCGCGAGCGGGATGGTACGAGCAGTACTTC. The chain couples TRBV7-3 to TRBJ2-7, with 7 bases aligning to TRBD2. The CDR3 totals 14 residues. With V trimmed by 5 bases and J by 4 bases, 8 bases remained unmatched. Germline CDR1 reads SGHTA; CDR2 reads FQGTGA.

CDR3 sequence (DNA): TGTGCCAGCAGTTACATGGGGGGAGAGGGGAATGAGCAGTTCTTC. Its protein product is CASSYMGGEGNEQFF. The rearrangement links TRBV6-6 to TRBJ2-1; a possible D gene is TRBD2 (6 bases). Trimming took 2 bases from V and 7 from J, leaving 15 bases between them. Per the germline V gene, CDR1 is MNHNY and CDR2 is SVGAGI (reference sequence). The CDR3 sequence is 15 residues long.

This chain joins TRBV20-1 and TRBJ2-3, with a tentative D call TRBD1 (6 bases). The germline V gene encodes CDR1 DFQATT and CDR2 SNEGSKA (reference sequence). There are 11 residues in the CDR3. V was shortened by 5 bases and J by 10 bases, with 13 bases between the two germline ends. CDR3 in DNA: TGCAGTGCTCAAAGACAGGATGCGCAGTATTTT. It specifies CSAQRQDAQYF.

Only one count was recorded for this clone. The chain combines TRBV11-3 with TRBJ2-5, with 8 bases fitting TRBD2. Per germline, CDR1 SGHNT and CDR2 YENEEA. J gave up 3 bases and V 7 bases, and 4 bases lay outside the gene matches. The CDR3 runs 13 residues. CDR3 DNA: TGTGCCAGCATGGAAGCGGGAGAAGAGACCCAGTACTTC. Protein: CASMEAGEETQYF.

This sequence joins TRBV6-5 and TRBJ2-2; D not certain. V was cut by 8 bases and J by 0 bases, with 10 bases left in between. The length of the CDR3 is 14 residues. The germline V gene encodes CDR1 MNHEY and CDR2 SVGAGI. Here the CDR3 reads CASGTQSNTGELFF. The DNA for the CDR3 is TGTGCCAGCGGTACCCAGTCGAACACCGGGGAGCTGTTTTTT.

The chain has TRBV4-1 and TRBJ2-7, with 9 bases lining up with TRBD1. Germline V lookup: CDR1 MGHRA, CDR2 YSYEKL. V trimming: 1 base; J trimming: 2 bases; junction bases outside the gene matches: 9. CDR3 size: 17 residues. The CDR3 region is CASSQAILGQGTYEQYF. In DNA form, the CDR3 reads TGCGCCAGCAGCCAAGCTATTCTGGGACAGGGAACCTACGAGCAGTACTTC.

The rearrangement links TRBV30 to TRBJ1-2, with D perhaps matching TRBD1 (6 bases). Looked up from germline, CDR1 is GTSNPN and CDR2 is SVGIG (reference sequence). The CDR3 contains 14 residues. Trimming left V 4 bases short and J 1 base short, with 13 bases between. The CDR3 region is CAWTWGARNYGYTF. The CDR3 DNA is TGTGCCTGGACTTGGGGGGCGCGTAACTATGGCTACACCTTC.

This clone was counted between two and nine times. V usage is TRBV7-2 and J usage is TRBJ1-2; D gene ambiguous. This CDR3 is 12 amino acids long. Germline CDR1 reads SGHTA; CDR2 reads FQGNSA. Trimming removed 5 bases from V and 5 bases from J, with 9 bases in between. In DNA, the CDR3 is TGTGCCAGCAGCGCCCTTCTATATGGCTACACCTTC. This sequence encodes CASSALLYGYTF. The full variable domain, completed using reference TRBV7-2 and TRBJ1-2, is GAGVSQSPSNKVTEKGKDVELRCDPISGHTALYWYRQSLGQGLEFLIYFQGNSAPDKSGLPSDRFSAERTGGSVSTLTIQRTQQEDSAVYLCASSALLYGYTFGSGTRLTVV.

This clone was seen just once. This chain joins TRBV4-1 and TRBJ2-5; the D gene is possibly TRBD1 (6 bases). The germline V gene has CDR1 MGHRA and CDR2 YSYEKL. Trimming stripped 1 base from V and 2 bases from J, with 17 bases between. The CDR3 totals 17 residues. The CDR3 loop is CASSQAVPRRGQETQYF. For the CDR3, the DNA is TGCGCCAGCAGCCAAGCAGTTCCCCGCAGGGGTCAAGAGACCCAGTACTTC.

The chain combines TRBV6-1 with TRBJ2-1, with 13 bases identical to TRBD2. This CDR3 region has 15 residues. Losses at the gene ends were 7 bases for V and 6 bases for J; bases not matched to a gene: 6. In germline, CDR1 is MNHNS, CDR2 SASEGT. CDR3 nucleotides: TGTGCCAGCAAATCCGGGACTAGCGGGATCAATGAGCAGTTCTTC. Its protein is CASKSGTSGINEQFF.

The V and J genes are TRBV6-5 and TRBJ1-2; D is ambiguous. V lost 6 bases and J lost 6, with 17 bases in between. In germline, CDR1 is MNHEY, CDR2 SVGAGI. The CDR3 is 14 amino acids. The CDR3 reads CASRPSRGIHGYTF. The CDR3 nucleotides read TGTGCCAGCAGACCCTCGCGAGGGATACATGGCTACACCTTC.

V is TRBV4-1 and J is TRBJ1-6, with unresolved D. The germline V gene encodes CDR1 MGHRA and CDR2 YSYEKL. V was clipped by 1 base and J by 13 bases, with 11 bases between them. The CDR3 covers 13 residues. In DNA form, the CDR3 reads TGCGCCAGCAGCCAAGCCGGGCCGCTGCCCCTCCACTTT. Encoded protein: CASSQAGPLPLHF.

The rearrangement joins TRBV19 to TRBJ2-6, with D unresolved. Trimming removed 5 bases from V and 4 bases from J, with 15 bases in between. The CDR3 has 16 amino acids. The V gene's germline CDR1 is LNHDA and CDR2 SQIVND (reference sequence). CDR3 protein: CASSPQGTPGANVLTF. The CDR3 bases are TGTGCCAGTAGTCCGCAAGGTACCCCCGGGGCCAACGTCCTGACTTTC.

The gene calls are TRBV4-2 and TRBJ2-7; D is perhaps TRBD1 or TRBD2 (7 bases each). V lost 3 bases and J lost 4, with 13 bases in between. The germline V gene has CDR1 LGHNA and CDR2 YNFKEQ. The CDR3 has 14 amino acids. Here the CDR3 DNA reads TGTGCCAGCAGCCAGACCCAGGGGGGGTACGAGCAGTACTTC. The encoded protein is CASSQTQGGYEQYF.

As DNA, the CDR3 is TGTGCCAGCAGCTTAGCGGGGACCCTATACGAGCAGTACTTC. Translation gives CASSLAGTLYEQYF. The chain couples TRBV11-2 to TRBJ2-7; perhaps D is TRBD1 or TRBD2 (5 bases each). Germline CDR1 is SGHAT and CDR2 is FQNNGV. This CDR3 is 14 amino acids long. Trimming removed 1 base at V and 4 bases at J, with 11 bases between.

This chain links TRBV28 with TRBJ2-2, with D possibly TRBD1 on 5 matching bases. Germline V gives CDR1 MDHEN, CDR2 SYDVKM. The CDR3 totals 14 residues. Trimming left V 2 bases short and J 6 bases short, with 10 bases between. The CDR3 sequence is CASSLQGRAGELFF. In nucleotides, the CDR3 is TGTGCCAGCAGTTTACAGGGTCGGGCCGGGGAGCTGTTTTTT.

This chain joins TRBV7-9 and TRBJ2-7; D unresolved. The CDR3 runs 14 residues. V was pared by 2 bases and J by 2 bases, with 10 bases between. The germline gives CDR1 SEHNR, CDR2 FQNEAQ (reference sequence). The CDR3 reads CASSLSARPYEQYF. The CDR3 DNA follows: TGTGCCAGCAGCTTATCGGCAAGGCCCTACGAGCAGTACTTC.

The rearrangement uses TRBV27 and TRBJ2-1; D ambiguous. Looked up from germline, CDR1 is MNHEY and CDR2 is SMNVEV (reference sequence). The CDR3 runs 14 residues. V was pared by 8 bases and J by 10 bases, with 21 bases between. The CDR3 DNA sequence: TGTGCCAGCGGCTCCGGTGACTCCAACTTGGAGCAGTTCTTC. Its translation: CASGSGDSNLEQFF.

In its sample, this clone was seen once. This chain joins TRBV6-5 and TRBJ1-1, with 9 nucleotides matching TRBD1. The germline V gene encodes CDR1 MNHEY and CDR2 SVGAGI. This CDR3 is 15 amino acids long. V was pared by 6 bases and J by 3 bases, with 8 bases of the junction left unmatched. CDR3 in amino acids: CASRGLGQGYTEAFF. In DNA form, the CDR3 reads TGTGCCAGCAGGGGGCTGGGACAGGGATACACTGAAGCTTTCTTT.

The rearrangement links TRBV28 to TRBJ2-7, with 7 bases lining up with TRBD2. This CDR3 has 13 residues. The junction had 4 bases not matched to a gene; V was cut back by 2 bases and J by 6 bases. Germline loops: CDR1 MDHEN, CDR2 SYDVKM. CDR3 bases: TGTGCCAGCAGTTTAGTAGCGGGCGCCGAGCAGTACTTC. The encoded protein is CASSLVAGAEQYF.

This clone occurred a few times. The chain uses TRBV5-6 and TRBJ2-5; the match to TRBD2 covers 8 bases. After removal of 3 bases from V and 4 bases from J, the junction contained 8 bases not matched to a gene. Germline CDR1 is SGHDT and CDR2 is YYEEEE. The CDR3 spans 15 residues. CDR3 nucleotide sequence: TGTGCCAGCAGCTACCGGACTAGCTCGAGAGAGACCCAGTACTTC. Protein product: CASSYRTSSRETQYF.

This clone has a single count. This rearrangement joins TRBV4-1 to TRBJ2-7; TRBD2 matches at 8 bases. This CDR3 contains 13 residues. Germline lookup yields CDR1 MGHRA and CDR2 YSYEKL. J gave up 2 bases and V 10 bases, and 7 bases lay outside the gene matches. The CDR3 sequence is CAIIAGWTYEQYF. As DNA, the CDR3 is TGCGCCATTATAGCGGGGTGGACCTACGAGCAGTACTTC.

V is TRBV12-5 and J is TRBJ2-1; D perhaps matches TRBD1 (5 bases). From germline, CDR1 is LGHNT and CDR2 FRNRAP. This CDR3 spans 19 amino acids. Trimming shortened V by 1 base and J by 5 bases, and 24 bases separated the two germline ends. The CDR3 DNA sequence: TGTGCTAGTGGTTTGGACACCCAGGGTTTCCTTCTACCCCACAATGAGCAGTTCTTC. It translates to CASGLDTQGFLLPHNEQFF.

The chain has TRBV5-6 and TRBJ1-4; 12 nucleotides line up with TRBD1. The germline CDR1 and CDR2 sequences are SGHDT and YYEEEE. The CDR3 spans 18 residues. J gave up 4 bases and V 2 bases, and 9 bases lay outside the gene matches. The CDR3 region is CASSLTTGTGGHNEKLFF. CDR3 nucleotides: TGTGCCAGCAGCTTAACTACCGGGACAGGGGGCCATAATGAAAAACTGTTTTTT.